Below, 2 T cell receptor beta chains from the same sample are listed, as sequenced in a study of breast tumors, draining lymph nodes, adjacent tissues. Samples came from axillary lymph nodes draining the breast cancer. Each CDR3 protein gets one entry after TCRdb re-called the multiplex PCR reads with MiXCR. The sample carries 130,000 or so distinct CDR3 sequences, under 25% recorded once. The material sequenced was axillary lymph node tissue. The receptors were sampled from a female donor with breast cancer. Some clones in this sample may be carry-over from other donors' samples.

This clonotype was counted many times. The rearrangement links TRBV7-2 to TRBJ2-3, with 7 bases aligning to TRBD2. The CDR3 has 15 residues. Germline values: CDR1 SGHTA, CDR2 FQGNSA. Trimming cost V 5 bases and J 1 base; bases outside gene matches: 6. CDR3 region: CASSQGLFRTDTQYF. CDR3 DNA: TGTGCCAGCAGCCAGGGACTATTTCGCACAGATACGCAGTATTTT.

This clonotype has a count of ten or more. The rearrangement joins TRBV15 to TRBJ1-5, with D possibly TRBD1 on 6 matching bases. The CDR3 length is 15 residues. Trimming shortened V by 1 base and J by 7 bases, and 14 bases separated the two germline ends. CDR1 LNHNV and CDR2 YYDKDF come from the germline V gene (reference sequence). The CDR3 region has the DNA TGTGCCACCAGCAGAGCGAAACAGGGAGGACAGCCCCAGCATTTT. Protein product: CATSRAKQGGQPQHF.